This T cell receptor (beta chain) appears in the sequencing data of a study of beta chain features in type 1 diabetes. The CDR3 runs to 14 residues. Germline-derived CDR1 and CDR2 are SGHNT and YYREEE (reference sequence). Trimming cost V 4 bases and J 2 bases, with 11 bases left between them. This clone was detected a few times. Sequenced material consisted of expressed TCRB transcripts (all of the isolated RNA was reverse transcribed). Some clones are missing from TCRdb's copy, which holds only in-frame ones; the method was immunoSEQ multiplex PCR. Seen here are hundreds of thousands of clones, approximately 8.2% observed once, and the top ten hold less than 0.45%.

The V call is TRBV5-4, the J call TRBJ2-3; D is perhaps TRBD2 (6 bases). The origin of this receptor is a woman younger than 30 in good health. Sequenced sample: central memory CD4+ T cells from blood. The CDR3 loop is CASSESGYTDTQYF. As DNA, the CDR3 is TGTGCCAGCAGCGAGAGCGGGTACACAGATACGCAGTATTTT.